The 18 T cell receptor beta chains listed next were all sequenced from one sample in a study of blood T cell repertoires in COVID-19. Produced via immunoSEQ multiplex PCR; TCRdb's table is partial and in-frame only. The profile covers 100,000 or so clones, with approximately 75% appearing a single time and about 13% taken by the ten largest. Specimen: peripheral blood. These receptors were collected from a human donor in a cohort sampled during active COVID-19.

About this clone itself: Additional DNA sequences in this sample encode the identical CDR3. V gene TRBV5-1 combines with J gene TRBJ2-2, with 11 bases that match TRBD1. Germline V CDR1 and CDR2: SGHRS, YFSETQ. The CDR3 consists of 16 residues. Trimming took 4 bases from V and 3 from J; bases not matched to a gene: 5. Here the CDR3 DNA reads TGCGCCAGCAGCCTGGGGACAGGGGGTTACACCGGGGAGCTGTTTTTT. Translation: CASSLGTGGYTGELFF.

This clone appeared once. The gene calls are TRBV4-3 and TRBJ1-3; 7 bases are a match to TRBD1. Germline trimming cut 5 bases from V and 0 bases from J; bases unmatched to any gene: 7. This CDR3 comprises 16 residues. Germline CDR1 and CDR2: LGHNA and YSLEER. In DNA form, the CDR3 reads TGCGCCAGCAGCAGAACCGGGACAGCCTCTGGAAACACCATATATTTT. Amino acid sequence: CASSRTGTASGNTIYF.

The chain combines TRBV24-1 with TRBJ1-1; no definite D call. The CDR3 is made up of 13 amino acids. V was shortened by 9 bases and J by 2 bases, with 12 bases between the two germline ends. Germline CDR1 KGHDR, CDR2 SFDVKD. CDR3 sequence reads: CATPTTVNTEAFF. Here the CDR3 DNA reads TGTGCCACCCCCACCACAGTAAACACTGAAGCTTTCTTT.

The count of this clone is one. This chain connects TRBV18 to TRBJ2-3; D is unclear. Trimming took 2 bases from V and 0 from J, leaving 9 bases between them. The CDR3 has 15 amino acids. The germline V gene has CDR1 KGHSH and CDR2 LQKENI. The CDR3 coding sequence is TGTGCCAGCTCACCAATCACTTCTAGCACAGATACGCAGTATTTT. This codes for CASSPITSSTDTQYF.

The CDR3 coding sequence is TGTGCCAGCAGTTACTCGAGTGGCTCTGGAAACACCATATATTTT. Translated, it gives CASSYSSGSGNTIYF. The chain links TRBV6-5 to TRBJ1-3, with unresolved D. V was clipped by 0 bases and J by 0 bases, with 6 bases between them. Germline values: CDR1 MNHEY, CDR2 SVGAGI. The CDR3 totals 15 residues.

This chain uses TRBV2 with TRBJ2-3; D is perhaps TRBD1 (6 bases). V was shortened by 4 bases and J by 1 base, with 9 bases between the two germline ends. This CDR3 region has 14 residues. Germline V CDR1 and CDR2: SNHLY, FYNNEI. This chain's CDR3 is CASSGDTRTDTQYF. CDR3 nucleotides: TGTGCCAGCAGTGGGGACACCCGCACAGATACGCAGTATTTT.

There are a few counts of this clone. V gene TRBV10-3 combines with J gene TRBJ1-4; 8 bases match TRBD1. Germline V gene sequence: CDR1 ENHRY, CDR2 SYGVKD. The length of the CDR3 is 14 residues. After removal of 4 bases from V and 8 bases from J, the junction contained 6 bases not matched to a gene. The CDR3 spells CAISGTGLEEKLFF. The CDR3, as DNA: TGTGCCATCAGTGGGACAGGGTTAGAAGAAAAACTGTTTTTT.

The chain recombines TRBV6-4 with TRBJ2-2, with TRBD1 matching over 8 bases. There are 16 residues in the CDR3. Germline CDR1 MRHNA, CDR2 SNTAGT. The V segment lost 3 bases and the J segment 3 bases; nucleotides outside the gene matches: 6. For the CDR3, the DNA is TGTGCCAGCAGTGATACGGACAGGGCGTACACCGGGGAGCTGTTTTTT. Protein: CASSDTDRAYTGELFF.

V gene TRBV7-9 combines with J gene TRBJ2-1, with 7 positions matching TRBD2. In germline, CDR1 is SEHNR, CDR2 FQNEAQ (reference sequence). Unmatched junction bases numbered 15, after V lost 2 bases and J lost 5 bases. This CDR3 spans 18 amino acids. The CDR3 DNA is TGTGCCAGCAGCTTATTCCGGCGGGGGTTAATCGCAGACAATGAGCAGTTCTTC. Protein: CASSLFRRGLIADNEQFF. The full variable domain, completed using reference TRBV7-9 and TRBJ2-1, is DTGVSQNPRHKITKRGQNVTFRCDPISEHNRLYWYRQTLGQGPEFLTYFQNEAQLEKSRLLSDRFSAERPKGSFSTLEIQRTEQGDSAMYLCASSLFRRGLIADNEQFFGPGTRLTVL.

The chain joins TRBV28 to TRBJ1-3; no clear D gene. Trimming stripped 2 bases from V and 0 bases from J, with 5 bases between. The CDR3 consists of 14 residues. Germline lookup yields CDR1 MDHEN and CDR2 SYDVKM. The CDR3 sequence is CASSLISSGNTIYF. In nucleotides, the CDR3 is TGTGCCAGCAGTTTAATCAGCTCTGGAAACACCATATATTTT.

The chain has TRBV5-1 and TRBJ1-5; 9 bases fit TRBD1. The J segment lost 4 bases and the V segment lost 8 bases, leaving 4 bases of the junction unmatched. The germline V gene has CDR1 SGHRS and CDR2 YFSETQ. This CDR3 is built from 13 residues. The CDR3 region has the DNA TGCGCCAGGGAGACAGGGGGAAATCAGCCCCAGCATTTT. It codes for CARETGGNQPQHF. Using reference TRBV5-1 and TRBJ1-5 for the parts outside the CDR3, the full variable domain is KAGVTQTPRYLIKTRGQQVTLSCSPISGHRSVSWYQQTPGQGLQFLFEYFSETQRNKGNFPGRFSGRQFSNSRSEMNVSTLELGDSALYLCARETGGNQPQHFGDGTRLSIL.

The chain is built from TRBV5-1 and TRBJ1-3; TRBD1 matches at 7 bases. The CDR3 has 15 amino acids. CDR1 is SGHRS, CDR2 YFSETQ, per germline. The V and J ends lost 4 bases and 4 bases, in that order; junction bases with no gene match: 8. The CDR3 region has the DNA TGCGCCAGCAGCCGACAGGGATCGTCAGGAAACACCATATATTTT. It specifies CASSRQGSSGNTIYF.

The rearrangement joins TRBV23-1 to TRBJ2-5, with TRBD2 identical over 7 bases. TRBV23-1 is an ORF; its function is uncertain. V shed 1 base and J 1 base; nucleotides not matched to a gene: 3. The CDR3 contains 15 residues. The CDR3 nucleotides read TGCGCCAGCAGTCAATTCCGGGGGGTCCAAGAGACCCAGTACTTC. Encoded protein: CASSQFRGVQETQYF.

The rearrangement links TRBV3-1 (or the pseudogene TRBV3-2) to TRBJ1-3; possibly TRBD1 for D (6 bases). The CDR3 sequence is 15 residues long. Germline V CDR1 and CDR2: LGHDT, YNNKEL (reference sequence). Trimming cost V 4 bases and J 0 bases, with 10 bases left between them. DNA of the CDR3: TGTGCCAGCAGCCGGGACATCGGCTCTGGAAACACCATATATTTT. This translates into CASSRDIGSGNTIYF.

The J gene is TRBJ1-2, the V gene TRBV11-2; 7 nucleotides align to TRBD1. The ends lost 1 base at V and 7 bases at J; junction bases unmatched: 6. Germline V gene data show CDR1 as SGHAT and CDR2 as FQNNGV. This CDR3 contains 14 residues. The CDR3 sequence: CASSLAPTGVGYTF. The CDR3 nucleotides read TGTGCCAGCAGCTTAGCTCCCACAGGGGTTGGCTACACCTTC.

The V and J genes are TRBV24-1 and TRBJ1-1, with a possible D match to TRBD1 (5 bases). The CDR3 is 13 residues long. With 9 bases removed from V and 1 base from J, the gap between germline ends came to 11 bases. The germline gives CDR1 KGHDR, CDR2 SFDVKD. CDR3 DNA: TGTGCCACCCGCAATGGACAGAACACTGAAGCTTTCTTT. Protein product: CATRNGQNTEAFF.

This chain uses TRBV30 with TRBJ2-2, with D unclear. Per germline, CDR1 GTSNPN and CDR2 SVGIG (reference sequence). This CDR3 has 11 residues. The ends were cut back, 2 bases at V and 6 bases at J, with 4 bases in the middle. The CDR3 sequence: CAWSLSGELFF. The CDR3 nucleotides are TGTGCCTGGAGTCTGTCCGGGGAGCTGTTTTTT.

V usage is TRBV7-2 and J usage is TRBJ2-5; D not resolved. The germline V gene encodes CDR1 SGHTA and CDR2 FQGNSA. This CDR3 spans 12 amino acids. V shed 2 bases and J shed 4 bases, with 5 bases lying between them. For the CDR3, the DNA is TGTGCCAGCAGCTTATTTCGAGAGACCCAGTACTTC. It encodes CASSLFRETQYF.